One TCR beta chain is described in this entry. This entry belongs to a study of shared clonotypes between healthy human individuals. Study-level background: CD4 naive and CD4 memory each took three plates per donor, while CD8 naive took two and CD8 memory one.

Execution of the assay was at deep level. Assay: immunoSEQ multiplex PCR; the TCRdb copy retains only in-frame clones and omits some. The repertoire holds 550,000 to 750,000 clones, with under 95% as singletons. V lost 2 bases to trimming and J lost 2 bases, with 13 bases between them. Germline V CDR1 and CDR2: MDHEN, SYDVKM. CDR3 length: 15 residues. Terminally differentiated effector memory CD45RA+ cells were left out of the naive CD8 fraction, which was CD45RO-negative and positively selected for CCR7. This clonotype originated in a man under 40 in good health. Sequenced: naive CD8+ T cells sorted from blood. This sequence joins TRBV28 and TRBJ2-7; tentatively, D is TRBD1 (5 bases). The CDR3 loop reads CASSLVGAPTYEQYF. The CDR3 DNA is TGTGCCAGCAGTTTAGTAGGGGCGCCTACCTACGAGCAGTACTTC.